This TCR beta chain was recovered during a study of T cell changes during pregnancy in multiple sclerosis. Germline-derived CDR1 and CDR2 are ENHRY and SYGVKD. The CDR3 has 15 residues. V was trimmed by 11 bases and J by 3 bases, leaving 20 bases between them. Some clones are missing from TCRdb's copy, which holds only in-frame ones; the method was immunoSEQ multiplex PCR. The sample comprises tens of thousands of clones, about 90% of which are singletons, and 1.6% rests with the top ten. The TCR originated in a female donor in good health, enrolled as a control in a pregnancy study. The starting material was peripheral blood, obtained in the first trimester of pregnancy. The chain recombines TRBV10-3 with TRBJ1-3; tentative D call: TRBD1 (6 bases). The CDR3 DNA follows: TGTGCCGCGACCTACAGGGTAAACTATGGAAACACCATATATTTT. It translates to CAATYRVNYGNTIYF.